Described below is a single T cell receptor beta chain sequence and its context. This entry is derived from a study of blood T cell repertoires in COVID-19. Study as a whole: Both acute and convalescent COVID-19 samples were obtained from the United States, Italy and Spain. PBMCs, B-cell-depleted T cells, or T cells were the source of the cDNA or gDNA that made up the material.

This CDR3 spans 15 amino acids. CDR1 and CDR2 from the germline V gene are MNHNS and SASEGT. The germline V and J ends were trimmed by 2 bases and 5 bases, with 16 bases remaining between them. As processed by the authors: Estimated nucleated cell counts came from reference gene primer amplification. Repertoires were generated with immunoSEQ multiplex PCR, while TCRdb's copy carries only in-frame clones and drops some. V and J calls and clone size are given by that table; D and trimming were obtained from the DNA. The table lists 80,000 to 100,000 clones, roughly nine tenths of them singletons. The chain carries TRBV6-1 and TRBJ2-7; possible D gene TRBD1, 5 bases. The source material was peripheral blood. The receptor's source is a human donor with active COVID-19. The donor label of this sample is uncertain. The CDR3 is CASSEFQGIMDEQYF. DNA for the CDR3: TGTGCCAGCAGTGAATTCCAGGGAATAATGGACGAGCAGTACTTC.